This TCR beta chain was sequenced in a study of T cell changes during pregnancy in multiple sclerosis. TCRdb keeps only in-frame clones here, not all; method: immunoSEQ multiplex PCR. This table holds 88,000 or so clones, under 95% found once. The source material was peripheral blood, sampled before pregnancy. The sequence derives from a female donor with multiple sclerosis, enrolled in a pregnancy study.

CDR3 residues: CASTRGQNSNQPQHF. The CDR3 nucleotides are TGTGCCAGTACCCGGGGACAGAATAGCAATCAGCCCCAGCATTTT. The rearrangement joins TRBV19 to TRBJ1-5; TRBD1 aligns across 7 bases. Germline lookup yields CDR1 LNHDA and CDR2 SQIVND (reference sequence). Unmatched junction bases numbered 6, after V lost 7 bases and J lost 0 bases. This CDR3 has 15 residues.